These T cell receptor beta chains were read from a single sample in a study of patients and donors after allogeneic stem cell transplantation. TCRdb reprocessed the RT-PCR reads with MiXCR, giving one entry per CDR3 protein. The data show about 87,000 distinct CDR3 sequences, approximately 5% seen once. The sample was blood, either unsorted or a sorted T cell fraction (not recorded which). The receptors were gathered from a human donor who was either an allogeneic HSCT recipient or a stem cell or donor lymphocyte infusion donor (not recorded which). It is not recorded whose cells these are; they may come from a transplant donor. Both conserved end residues are part of each CDR3. The order of the fields is D gene, J gene, clone size, V gene, CDR3 protein, CDR3 DNA. D genes are given only for firm matches. Size tells how often a clone was seen (once, few, many) or the class of an expanded clone, and some rows leave it out.

>.|TRBJ2-5|many|TRBV6-4
CASSVAEETQYF
TGTGCCAGCAGTGTTGCGGAAGAGACCCAGTACTTC
>.|TRBJ2-7|.|TRBV10-3
CAISDSRGAYEQYF
TGTGCCATCAGTGATTCCAGGGGGGCCTACGAGCAGTACTTC
>.|TRBJ1-5|many|TRBV20-1
CSAYPRKTGGGYSNQPQHF
TGCAGTGCTTACCCCCGGAAAACAGGTGGAGGTTATAGCAATCAGCCCCAGCATTTT
>TRBD1|TRBJ2-3|many|TRBV10-3
CAIRRGQDTDTQYF
TGTGCCATCAGAAGGGGACAGGACACAGATACGCAGTATTTT
>TRBD2|TRBJ2-1|.|TRBV5-1
CASSLTSGGDEQFF
TGCGCCAGCAGCTTGACTAGCGGGGGTGATGAGCAGTTCTTC
>TRBD2|TRBJ2-1|many|TRBV20-1
CSAQAGGLSYNEQFF
TGCAGTGCCCAAGCGGGAGGGCTCTCCTACAATGAGCAGTTCTTC
>.|TRBJ1-2|many|TRBV19
CASSAMDGYTF
TGTGCCAGTAGTGCGATGGATGGCTACACCTTC
>TRBD2|TRBJ2-7|.|TRBV5-4
CASSLGGGRVYEQYF
TGTGCCAGCAGCTTGGGAGGCGGGAGGGTCTACGAGCAGTACTTC
>.|TRBJ2-5|many|TRBV7-9
CASSLGTAFQETQYF
TGTGCCAGCAGCTTAGGGACAGCGTTCCAAGAGACCCAGTACTTC
>TRBD1|TRBJ2-7|many|TRBV3-1
CARAPGQAYEQYF
TGTGCCAGGGCTCCGGGACAGGCCTACGAGCAGTACTTC
>TRBD1|TRBJ2-7|once|TRBV6-1
CASSVQGVAYEQYF
TGTGCCAGCAGTGTACAGGGGGTCGCCTACGAGCAGTACTTC
>.|TRBJ1-1|many|TRBV19
CASSNYGTEAFF
TGTGCCAGTAGTAATTACGGCACTGAAGCTTTCTTT
>TRBD1|TRBJ1-1|many|TRBV5-5
CASSDRTGGFGRTEAFF
TGTGCCAGCAGCGATCGGACAGGGGGGTTCGGTCGCACTGAAGCTTTCTTT
>.|TRBJ1-1|few|TRBV6-1
CASSELSALNTEAFF
TGTGCCAGCAGTGAATTGTCAGCTCTGAACACTGAAGCTTTCTTT
>.|TRBJ1-1|many|TRBV5-1
CASGWTAGVTEAFF
TGCGCCAGCGGCTGGACGGCTGGGGTCACTGAAGCTTTCTTT
>.|TRBJ2-6|.|TRBV12-3/TRBV12-4
CASSLGGGSGANVLTF
TGTGCCAGCAGTTTAGGCGGAGGCTCTGGGGCCAACGTCCTGACTTTC
>TRBD2|TRBJ2-1|.|TRBV20-1
CSARTGLAGEEQFF
TGCAGTGCTAGAACTGGACTAGCGGGGGAAGAGCAGTTCTTC
>.|TRBJ2-3|.|TRBV7-2
CASSLAGYLPEADTQYF
TGTGCCAGCAGCTTAGCTGGCTACCTCCCAGAGGCAGATACGCAGTATTTT
>TRBD1|TRBJ2-6|many|TRBV28
CASSLRGLRSGANVLTF
TGTGCCAGCAGTCTCAGGGGGCTTCGGTCTGGGGCCAACGTCCTGACTTTC
>.|TRBJ2-5|few|TRBV19
CASSKQGGTETQYF
TGTGCCAGTAGCAAACAGGGGGGGACAGAGACCCAGTACTTC
>.|TRBJ1-2|.|TRBV5-5
CASSLARVRDYGYTF
TGTGCCAGCAGCTTGGCCAGAGTCAGAGACTATGGCTACACCTTC
>.|TRBJ2-7|.|TRBV5-8
CASSLGGSTYEQYF
TGTGCCAGCAGCTTGGGCGGATCGACCTACGAGCAGTACTTC
>.|TRBJ2-4|many|TRBV6-5
CASSYGEVAKNIQYF
TGTGCCAGCAGTTACGGGGAAGTGGCCAAAAACATTCAGTACTTC
>.|TRBJ1-1|many|TRBV10-2
CASSENGDVGAFF
TGCGCCAGCAGTGAAAATGGCGACGTGGGAGCTTTCTTT
>TRBD1|TRBJ1-6|many|TRBV7-2
CASTGDSIYNSPLHF
TGTGCCAGCACAGGGGACAGTATCTATAATTCACCCCTCCACTTT
>.|TRBJ1-1|few|TRBV13
CASSLGPGQNTEAFF
TGTGCCAGCAGCTTAGGCCCTGGACAGAACACTGAAGCTTTCTTT
>.|TRBJ2-1|few|TRBV19
CASSKRRDSYNEQFF
TGTGCCAGTTCTAAGCGGAGGGACTCCTACAATGAGCAGTTCTTC
>.|TRBJ1-5|many|TRBV6-6
CASSSGTSRPQHF
TGTGCCAGCAGTTCCGGGACTTCCCGGCCCCAGCATTTT
>TRBD2|TRBJ2-2|.|TRBV12-3/TRBV12-4
CASSLWGLGLSTGELFF
TGTGCCAGCAGTTTATGGGGACTAGGCCTAAGCACCGGGGAGCTGTTTTTT